This T cell receptor (beta chain) was sequenced during a study of cytomegalovirus exposure and HLA in healthy donors. Findings of the study overall: Productive rates of about 87% or about 30% were seen for most TCR beta V segments in an earlier analysis. Most subjects had HLA-A and HLA-B alleles reportedly predicted accurately by TCR beta sequences.

As to this clone: Antigen specificity is unknown.

The study ran its PCR with 60 Vbeta and 13 Jbeta primers. Profiled with immunoSEQ multiplex PCR; TCRdb holds only in-frame clones, not every one. The table includes some 80,000 clones, 75% to 80% detected once. In germline, CDR1 is SEHNR, CDR2 FQNEAQ (reference sequence). V lost 5 bases and J lost 2; bases outside the gene matches: 6. The CDR3 spans 14 residues. The J gene is TRBJ2-7, the V gene TRBV7-9; TRBD1 agrees at 7 bases. This sequence originates from a man aged 35 to 55 in good health and CMV-seronegative. Sequencing was done on a sample of PBMCs. CDR3: CASSGGQKPYEQYF. CDR3 DNA sequence: TGTGCCAGCAGCGGGGGACAGAAACCCTACGAGCAGTACTTC. Filled out from reference TRBV7-9 and TRBJ2-7, the complete variable domain reads DTGVSQNPRHKITKRGQNVTFRCDPISEHNRLYWYRQTLGQGPEFLTYFQNEAQLEKSRLLSDRFSAERPKGSFSTLEIQRTEQGDSAMYLCASSGGQKPYEQYFGPGTRLTVT.